Listed here are 26 T cell receptor beta chains from one sample, sequenced in a study of T cell responses to AZD1222 COVID-19 vaccine (dated by TCRdb to the early 2020s). The library was obtained by the immunoSEQ multiplex PCR assay. In TCRdb, the immuneACCESS table is reduced to in-frame sequences with V and J assigned. These tables do not hold every clone; where another copy was compared, an unresolved V gene accounts for under half, and the others remain unexplained. The sample includes tens of thousands of clones, with 70% to 90% observed a single time. In total, the top ten clones hold about 1.6% of the sample. The time point label, as the study defines it: baseline before first vaccination. Sample: peripheral blood, taken on day 0 of AZD1222 vaccination. These receptors came from an adult in good health.

CDR3 bases: TGTGCCAGCACCCATGAGGGCGGTAACTTATACGAGCAGTACTTC. Translating it yields CASTHEGGNLYEQYF. The chain combines TRBV5-5 with TRBJ2-7; a weak D match, TRBD2 (5 bases). Trimming removed 6 bases at V and 4 bases at J, with 20 bases between. CDR3 size: 15 residues. Germline V CDR1 and CDR2: SGHKS, YYEKEE (reference sequence).

The genes are TRBV27 and TRBJ2-7; perhaps TRBD2 as D (6 bases). CDR1 and CDR2 from the germline V gene are MNHEY and SMNVEV (reference sequence). The CDR3 runs to 12 residues. V lost 8 bases, J lost 9 bases, and 17 bases lay in between. The CDR3 is CASSSGERAQYF. The CDR3 region has the DNA TGTGCCAGCTCCTCGGGAGAGCGGGCGCAGTACTTC.

The chain joins TRBV6-1 to TRBJ1-5; D is unresolved. This CDR3 spans 14 amino acids. Trimming removed 2 bases at V and 7 bases at J, with 12 bases between. CDR1 and CDR2 from the germline V gene are MNHNS and SASEGT. The CDR3 loop is CASSEFGVRQPQHF. CDR3 DNA: TGTGCCAGCAGTGAATTTGGGGTCCGCCAGCCCCAGCATTTT.

V is TRBV5-8 and J is TRBJ2-7, with D perhaps TRBD1 (5 bases). This CDR3 region has 14 residues. The V end was cut by 4 bases, the J end by 3 bases, with 14 bases between. CDR1 SGHTS and CDR2 YDEGEE come from the germline V gene. CDR3: CASSPEAGIYEQYF. DNA for the CDR3: TGTGCCAGCAGCCCTGAGGCAGGGATCTACGAGCAGTACTTC.

The J gene is TRBJ2-2, the V gene TRBV3-1 (or the pseudogene TRBV3-2); D gene ambiguous. The length of the CDR3 is 16 residues. Trimming left V 0 bases short and J 1 base short, with 9 bases between. Germline CDR1 reads LGHDT; CDR2 reads YNNKEL (reference sequence). CDR3 in DNA: TGTGCCAGCAGCCAAGAATGGACGAGGAACACCGGGGAGCTGTTTTTT. This encodes CASSQEWTRNTGELFF.

J is TRBJ2-2 and V is TRBV27; D unclear. Germline V CDR1 and CDR2: MNHEY, SMNVEV (reference sequence). The CDR3 is made up of 13 amino acids. V lost 2 bases and J lost 5, with 6 bases in between. The CDR3 nucleotides are TGTGCCAGCAGTTTACCCGCAACCGGGGAGCTGTTTTTT. Its protein is CASSLPATGELFF.

The chain employs TRBV12-3 or TRBV12-4 and TRBJ2-5; D gene unclear. CDR3 length: 12 residues. Trimming shortened V by 3 bases and J by 5 bases, and 7 bases separated the two germline ends. The CDR3 region is CASSFTRETQYF. CDR3 coding DNA: TGTGCCAGCAGTTTTACCCGGGAGACCCAGTACTTC.

The J gene is TRBJ2-3, the V gene TRBV19, with 12 bases aligning to TRBD1. The CDR3 is 17 residues long. V shed 6 bases and J 6 bases; nucleotides not matched to a gene: 13. Germline V gene lookup returns CDR1 LNHDA and CDR2 SQIVND (reference sequence). CDR3 amino acids: CASSHFRDRGREDTQYF. Written as DNA, the CDR3 is TGTGCCAGTAGCCATTTCCGGGACAGGGGGCGGGAGGATACGCAGTATTTT.

This clone came up a few times. V and J are TRBV29-1 and TRBJ2-4, with 13 bases matching TRBD2. The V and J ends lost 8 bases and 5 bases, in that order; junction bases with no gene match: 9. CDR1 SQVTM and CDR2 ANQGSEA come from the germline V gene. This CDR3 is 15 amino acids long. For the CDR3, the DNA is TGCAGCACGTCCGGGACTAGCGGGAAAGAAAACATTCAGTACTTC. Amino acid sequence: CSTSGTSGKENIQYF.

The CDR3 here is CASSLRGADGGYTF. The CDR3 nucleotides read TGTGCCAGCAGCTTAAGGGGGGCAGATGGTGGCTACACCTTC. The chain employs TRBV7-3 and TRBJ1-2; tentative D call: TRBD1 (6 bases). The CDR3 extends over 14 amino acids. CDR1 is SGHTA, CDR2 FQGTGA, per germline. The V end lost 1 base, the J end lost 7 bases, and 13 bases lay between the germline ends.

The CDR3 region is CASEALSGETQYF. The CDR3 DNA reads as TGCGCCTCTGAGGCCCTGTCTGGGGAGACCCAGTACTTC. V and J are TRBV5-1 and TRBJ2-5; D ambiguous. Germline CDR1 is SGHRS and CDR2 is YFSETQ. The CDR3 is made up of 13 amino acids. The V end was cut by 10 bases, the J end by 5 bases, with 18 bases between. The full variable domain, rest sourced from reference TRBV5-1 and TRBJ2-5, is KAGVTQTPRYLIKTRGQQVTLSCSPISGHRSVSWYQQTPGQGLQFLFEYFSETQRNKGNFPGRFSGRQFSNSRSEMNVSTLELGDSALYLCASEALSGETQYFGPGTRLLVL.

This sequence joins TRBV6-2 or TRBV6-3 and TRBJ1-5; D unresolved. The CDR3 extends over 12 amino acids. Looked up from germline, CDR1 is MNHEY and CDR2 is SVGEGT. The V gene lost 3 bases and the J gene lost 6 bases, with 6 bases spanning the gap. DNA of the CDR3: TGTGCCAGCAGTTATTCGGTTCAGCCCCAGCATTTT. It translates to CASSYSVQPQHF.

The chain employs TRBV3-1 (or the pseudogene TRBV3-2) and TRBJ2-6, with a weak D call TRBD1 (5 bases). Germline-derived CDR1 and CDR2 are LGHDT and YNNKEL (reference sequence). With 6 bases removed from V and 3 bases from J, the gap between germline ends came to 12 bases. CDR3 length equals 15 residues. CDR3 in DNA: TGTGCCAGCAGTCGACAGTTTAGTGGGGCCAACGTCCTGACTTTC. It translates to CASSRQFSGANVLTF.

The chain combines TRBV5-4 with TRBJ2-1; perhaps TRBD1 as D (5 bases). Germline values: CDR1 SGHNT, CDR2 YYREEE (reference sequence). V was trimmed by 2 bases and J by 7 bases, leaving 7 bases between them. CDR3 size: 12 residues. This CDR3 is CASSLGENEQFF. DNA of the CDR3: TGTGCCAGCAGCTTAGGGGAAAATGAGCAGTTCTTC.

The chain recombines TRBV12-3 or TRBV12-4 with TRBJ2-7; D could derive from TRBD1 or TRBD2 (7 bases each). This CDR3 contains 13 residues. The V end was cut by 3 bases, the J end by 6 bases, with 12 bases between. The CDR3 DNA is TGTGCCAGCAGTTTTGGCAGGGGGGGCGAGCAGTACTTC. This sequence encodes CASSFGRGGEQYF.

The chain is built from TRBV7-2 and TRBJ1-4, with TRBD1 matching over 10 bases. Germline lookup yields CDR1 SGHTA and CDR2 FQGNSA. This CDR3 region has 15 residues. The V gene end was trimmed by 1 base and the J gene end by 8 bases; junction bases not matched to a gene: 4. The CDR3 DNA is TGTGCCAGCAGCTTAGGACAGGGGGCGCTGGAAAAACTGTTTTTT. This sequence encodes CASSLGQGALEKLFF.

This rearrangement joins TRBV27 to TRBJ2-7; D remains ambiguous. Trimming pared 4 bases from V and 2 bases from J, leaving 9 bases between. This CDR3 region has 13 residues. The germline V gene encodes CDR1 MNHEY and CDR2 SMNVEV (reference sequence). The CDR3 nucleotides read TGTGCCAGCAGTTCGGACGAAGCCTACGAGCAGTACTTC. It codes for CASSSDEAYEQYF.

This chain links TRBV11-2 with TRBJ2-7, with 8 bases matching TRBD2. CDR3 size: 16 residues. The junction had 11 bases not matched to a gene; V was cut back by 0 bases and J by 7 bases. Germline V gene sequence: CDR1 SGHAT, CDR2 FQNNGV. The CDR3 bases are TGTGCCAGCAGCTTAGATCACAGCGGGAGAACTAGAGAGCAGTACTTC. Translation: CASSLDHSGRTREQYF. Based on the CDR3 plus reference TRBV11-2 and TRBJ2-7, the full variable domain is EAGVAQSPRYKIIEKRQSVAFWCNPISGHATLYWYQQILGQGPKLLIQFQNNGVVDDSQLPKDRFSAERLKGVDSTLKIQPAKLEDSAVYLCASSLDHSGRTREQYFGPGTRLTVT.

CDR3 residues: CATSRKREGDTQYF. In nucleotides, the CDR3 is TGTGCCACCAGCAGGAAGAGGGAGGGAGATACGCAGTATTTT. V gene TRBV15 combines with J gene TRBJ2-3, with 7 nucleotides matching TRBD2. Germline lookup yields CDR1 LNHNV and CDR2 YYDKDF (reference sequence). V gave up 3 bases and J gave up 5 bases; unmatched junction bases: 5. This CDR3 has 14 amino acids.

The chain uses TRBV5-1 and TRBJ1-2; tentatively, D is TRBD1 (5 bases). The CDR3 contains 13 residues. Trimming stripped 4 bases from V and 8 bases from J, with 15 bases between. The V gene's germline CDR1 is SGHRS and CDR2 YFSETQ. As DNA, the CDR3 is TGCGCCAGCAGCGGGGGGACCCTGTTCGGCTACACCTTC. Residues: CASSGGTLFGYTF.

The chain uses TRBV11-1 and TRBJ2-3; TRBD2 aligns across 9 bases. The CDR3 contains 16 residues. Germline CDR1 reads SGHAT; CDR2 reads FQDESV (reference sequence). V lost 2 bases to trimming and J lost 8 bases; unmatched junction nucleotides: 11. The CDR3: CASSLNTRTSVVTQYF. CDR3 nucleotides: TGTGCCAGCAGCTTAAACACTCGGACTAGCGTCGTTACGCAGTATTTT.

The CDR3 loop is CASSVRGPGTASGNTIYF. The CDR3 DNA reads as TGTGCCAGCAGCGTGAGGGGCCCTGGGACGGCCTCTGGAAACACCATATATTTT. This chain uses TRBV9 with TRBJ1-3, with D perhaps TRBD1 (5 bases). V was cut by 2 bases and J by 0 bases, with 18 bases left in between. CDR1 is SGDLS and CDR2 is YYNGEE in the germline V gene. The CDR3 has 18 residues.

The J gene is TRBJ2-3, the V gene TRBV7-6; D uncertain. This CDR3 spans 14 amino acids. The germline V gene has CDR1 SGHVS and CDR2 FNYEAQ. V lost 4 bases and J lost 2, with 10 bases in between. The CDR3 coding sequence is TGTGCCAGCAGCTCCGAAACGGCCACAGATACGCAGTATTTT. It encodes CASSSETATDTQYF.

The chain carries TRBV3-1 (or the pseudogene TRBV3-2) and TRBJ2-5; 13 nucleotides agree with TRBD2. Germline V gene sequence: CDR1 LGHDT, CDR2 YNNKEL (reference sequence). CDR3 length: 16 amino acids. Trimming took 0 bases from V and 4 from J; bases not matched to a gene: 2. The CDR3 DNA reads as TGTGCCAGCAGCCAAGAAGGACTAGCGGGAGCAGAGACCCAGTACTTC. As protein: CASSQEGLAGAETQYF.

This chain connects TRBV5-1 to TRBJ2-4; D is unresolved. The V gene lost 0 bases and the J gene lost 1 base, with 11 bases spanning the gap. The CDR3 runs to 16 residues. Germline CDR1 SGHRS, CDR2 YFSETQ. The CDR3 here is CASSLGVLGAKNIQYF. The DNA of the CDR3 is TGCGCCAGCAGCTTGGGAGTTTTGGGGGCCAAAAACATTCAGTACTTC.

This clone was seen a handful of times. The rearrangement uses TRBV30 and TRBJ2-5; TRBD2 is a possible D gene (7 bases). Deletions cut 1 base from V and 4 bases from J, with 10 bases between. This CDR3 has 13 residues. CDR1 is GTSNPN, CDR2 SVGIG, per germline (reference sequence). The CDR3 DNA reads TGTGCCTGGAGTGGGGGGGGCGTAGAGACCCAGTACTTC. This codes for CAWSGGGVETQYF.